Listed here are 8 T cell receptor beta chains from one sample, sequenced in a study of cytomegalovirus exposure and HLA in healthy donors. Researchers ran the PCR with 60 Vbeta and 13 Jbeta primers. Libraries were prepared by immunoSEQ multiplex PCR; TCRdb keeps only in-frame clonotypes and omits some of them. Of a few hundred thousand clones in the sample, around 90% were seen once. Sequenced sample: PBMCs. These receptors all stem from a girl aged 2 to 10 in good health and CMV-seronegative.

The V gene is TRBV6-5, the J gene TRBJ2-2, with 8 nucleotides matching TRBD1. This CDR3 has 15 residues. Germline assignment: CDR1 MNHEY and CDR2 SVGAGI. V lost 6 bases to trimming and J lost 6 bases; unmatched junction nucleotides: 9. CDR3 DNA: TGTGCCAGCAGCTTGACAGGGGTCCGTTCCGGGGAGCTGTTTTTT. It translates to CASSLTGVRSGELFF.

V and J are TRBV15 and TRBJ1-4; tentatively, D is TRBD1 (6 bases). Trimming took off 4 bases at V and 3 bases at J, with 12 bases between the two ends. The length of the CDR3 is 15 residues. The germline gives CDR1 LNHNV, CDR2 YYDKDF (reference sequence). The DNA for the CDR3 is TGTGCCACCAGCACCTCAGGGGCGCCTAATGAAAAACTGTTTTTT. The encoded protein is CATSTSGAPNEKLFF.

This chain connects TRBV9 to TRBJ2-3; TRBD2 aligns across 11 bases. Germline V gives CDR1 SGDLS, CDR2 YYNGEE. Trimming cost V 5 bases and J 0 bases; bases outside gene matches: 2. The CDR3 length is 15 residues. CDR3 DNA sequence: TGTGCCAGCAGTCTAGCGGGGGGAAGCACAGATACGCAGTATTTT. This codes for CASSLAGGSTDTQYF.

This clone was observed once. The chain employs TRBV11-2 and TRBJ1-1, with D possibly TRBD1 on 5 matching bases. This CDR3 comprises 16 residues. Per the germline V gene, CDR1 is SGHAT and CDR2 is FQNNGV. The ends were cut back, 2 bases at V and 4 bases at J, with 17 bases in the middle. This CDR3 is CASSLSVLQGSTEAFF. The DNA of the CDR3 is TGTGCCAGCAGCTTATCCGTTTTGCAGGGCAGCACTGAAGCTTTCTTT.

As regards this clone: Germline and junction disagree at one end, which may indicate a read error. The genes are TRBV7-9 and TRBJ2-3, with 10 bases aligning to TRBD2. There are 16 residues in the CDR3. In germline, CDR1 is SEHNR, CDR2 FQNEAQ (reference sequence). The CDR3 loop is CSSSPIAGGYTDTQYF. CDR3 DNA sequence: TGTTCCAGCAGCCCCATAGCGGGGGGCTACACAGATACGCAGTATTTT.

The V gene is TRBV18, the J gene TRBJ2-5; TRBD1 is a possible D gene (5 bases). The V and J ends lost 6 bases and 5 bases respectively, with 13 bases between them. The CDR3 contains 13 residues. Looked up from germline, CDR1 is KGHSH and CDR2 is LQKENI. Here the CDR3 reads CASSHYQGETQYF. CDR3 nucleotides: TGTGCCAGCTCTCACTACCAGGGCGAGACCCAGTACTTC.

DNA of the CDR3: TGCAGCGGCGGCAGGGGGCTTATTGTGGGTGAGCAGTTCTTC. It codes for CSGGRGLIVGEQFF. The rearrangement joins TRBV29-1 to TRBJ2-1; TRBD1 matches 8 bases. With 7 bases clipped from V and 9 bases from J, the junction kept 14 bases outside the gene matches. This CDR3 has 14 amino acids. Germline loops: CDR1 SQVTM, CDR2 ANQGSEA.

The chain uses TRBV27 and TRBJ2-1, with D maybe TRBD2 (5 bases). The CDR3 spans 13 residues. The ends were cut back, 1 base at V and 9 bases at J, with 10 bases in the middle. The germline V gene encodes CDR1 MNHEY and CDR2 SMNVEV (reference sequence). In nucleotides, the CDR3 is TGTGCCAGCAGTTTATACCAGGCGGGTGAGCAGTTCTTC. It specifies CASSLYQAGEQFF.